Below are 14 T cell receptor beta chains sequenced from a single sample in a study of beta chain features in type 1 diabetes. Study-level results: Shorter TCRB CDR3s, moderately but significantly so, marked every one of the four CD4+ subsets in Type 1 diabetes patients.

The antigens for these receptors are not known. All of the isolated RNA was reverse transcribed, so expressed TCRB transcripts were sequenced. Only in-frame clones appear in the TCRdb table, and some are missing; sequencing was by immunoSEQ multiplex PCR. The sample yields some 700,000 clones, about an eighth seen once. Sequences were obtained from naive CD4+ T cells from blood. The source of these receptors is a man between 18 and 29 years old with type 1 diabetes.

This chain links TRBV6-5 with TRBJ1-1; the D is unclear. V was shortened by 6 bases and J by 1 base, with 12 bases between the two germline ends. CDR1 and CDR2 from the germline V gene are MNHEY and SVGAGI. The CDR3 length is 14 residues. CDR3 loop: CASSLVFQNTEAFF. The CDR3 DNA reads TGTGCCAGCAGCCTGGTGTTTCAGAACACTGAAGCTTTCTTT.

This clone was observed a handful of times. This chain joins TRBV4-1 and TRBJ1-4; D not certain. V gave up 1 base and J gave up 3 bases, with 12 bases separating them. CDR3 length equals 16 residues. CDR1 is MGHRA, CDR2 YSYEKL, per germline. CDR3 sequence reads: CASSQGPVGPNEKLFF. The DNA of the CDR3 is TGCGCCAGCAGCCAAGGGCCTGTCGGCCCTAATGAAAAACTGTTTTTT.

This clone came up a few times. The chain has TRBV10-3 and TRBJ2-3, with 10 bases that match TRBD2. Germline CDR1 is ENHRY and CDR2 is SYGVKD. This CDR3 is built from 14 residues. The V and J ends lost 10 bases and 5 bases, in that order; junction bases with no gene match: 9. The CDR3 loop reads CATQGASGGDTQYF. CDR3 in DNA: TGTGCCACCCAGGGGGCTAGCGGGGGAGATACGCAGTATTTT.

This clone turned up a few times. V is TRBV4-1 and J is TRBJ1-4; possibly TRBD1 for D (6 bases). This CDR3 has 15 amino acids. Germline values: CDR1 MGHRA, CDR2 YSYEKL. Trimming took off 3 bases at V and 0 bases at J, with 8 bases between the two ends. The CDR3 here is CASSHWTATNEKLFF. DNA of the CDR3: TGCGCCAGCAGCCATTGGACAGCAACTAATGAAAAACTGTTTTTT.

This clone was observed once. The chain joins TRBV5-1 to TRBJ2-3, with TRBD1 identical over 10 bases. Germline V gene data show CDR1 as SGHRS and CDR2 as YFSETQ. The CDR3 spans 21 residues. The V segment lost 4 bases and the J segment 5 bases; nucleotides outside the gene matches: 25. This CDR3 reads CASSGIFRDRGPDYSRDTQYF. DNA of the CDR3: TGCGCCAGCAGCGGAATTTTCCGGGACAGGGGTCCAGATTACTCCCGAGATACGCAGTATTTT.

In this sample, this clone turned up a few times. The chain links TRBV6-6 to TRBJ2-3; D may be TRBD2 (5 bases). The CDR3 spans 13 residues. The V end was cut by 7 bases, the J end by 1 base, with 9 bases between. Germline CDR1 is MNHNY and CDR2 is SVGAGI (reference sequence). The CDR3 DNA reads as TGTGCCAGCACAGAGGAGGGCACAGATACGCAGTATTTT. This encodes CASTEEGTDTQYF.

The rearrangement links TRBV13 to TRBJ1-2, with TRBD1 matching over 11 bases. The CDR3 totals 15 residues. V lost 6 bases to trimming and J lost 7 bases; unmatched junction nucleotides: 10. Looked up from germline, CDR1 is PRHDT and CDR2 is FYEKMQ (reference sequence). The CDR3 spells CASRTGQGAQSGYTF. CDR3 bases: TGTGCCAGCAGAACCGGACAGGGGGCGCAGAGTGGCTACACCTTC.

The chain has TRBV9 and TRBJ2-5; D perhaps matches TRBD2 (7 bases). V dropped 0 bases and J dropped 2 bases, with 11 bases sitting between them. The CDR3 runs 15 residues. Germline V gives CDR1 SGDLS, CDR2 YYNGEE. The CDR3 nucleotides are TGTGCCAGCAGCGTAGAGGGGGGGACTCAAGAGACCCAGTACTTC. The encoded protein is CASSVEGGTQETQYF.

The sample holds a few counts of this clone. This sequence joins TRBV9 and TRBJ2-7; D is tentatively TRBD1 or TRBD2 (5 bases each). Germline V CDR1 and CDR2: SGDLS, YYNGEE. The CDR3 contains 15 residues. With 0 bases removed from V and 2 bases from J, the gap between germline ends came to 12 bases. The CDR3 region has the DNA TGTGCCAGCAGCGTAGCCGGAAGGGGACCCTACGAGCAGTACTTC. Protein: CASSVAGRGPYEQYF.

This clone was seen once. The V gene is TRBV7-3, the J gene TRBJ2-5, with 8 bases aligning to TRBD1. After removal of 2 bases from V and 5 bases from J, the junction contained 13 bases not matched to a gene. Germline assignment: CDR1 SGHTA and CDR2 FQGTGA. The CDR3 contains 17 residues. In DNA, the CDR3 is TGTGCCAGCAGCTTACCCGGGCGGGACAGGTCGGGGGAGACCCAGTACTTC. It codes for CASSLPGRDRSGETQYF.

Only a few counts were recorded for this clone. This sequence joins TRBV6-5 and TRBJ2-7; 9 nucleotides agree with TRBD1. The germline gives CDR1 MNHEY, CDR2 SVGAGI. Losses at the gene ends were 6 bases for V and 0 bases for J; bases not matched to a gene: 9. The length of the CDR3 is 16 residues. This CDR3 reads CASSYGTGRTSYEQYF. The CDR3 DNA follows: TGTGCCAGCAGCTACGGGACAGGGCGTACCTCCTACGAGCAGTACTTC.

This clone was seen a few times. The J gene is TRBJ2-7, the V gene TRBV19, with D perhaps assigned TRBD1 or TRBD2 (7 bases each). With 4 bases removed from V and 3 bases from J, the gap between germline ends came to 13 bases. The germline V gene encodes CDR1 LNHDA and CDR2 SQIVND (reference sequence). The CDR3 consists of 14 residues. The CDR3 nucleotides read TGTGCCAGTAGTAGGGGAGGGGGCCTCTACGAGCAGTACTTC. It specifies CASSRGGGLYEQYF.

The V and J genes are TRBV30 and TRBJ1-2; D not certain. Germline lookup yields CDR1 GTSNPN and CDR2 SVGIG (reference sequence). The CDR3 is 13 residues long. V lost 4 bases and J 4 bases, leaving 13 bases between the germline ends. The CDR3 sequence is CAWKSPGSYGYTF. CDR3 DNA sequence: TGTGCCTGGAAAAGCCCCGGGAGCTATGGCTACACCTTC.

The rearrangement joins TRBV11-1 to TRBJ1-1; D uncertain. Germline-derived CDR1 and CDR2 are SGHAT and FQDESV (reference sequence). V gave up 6 bases and J gave up 3 bases, with 11 bases separating them. The CDR3 has 13 residues. The CDR3 here is CASRFKEDTEAFF. The CDR3, as DNA: TGTGCCAGCAGATTTAAGGAGGACACTGAAGCTTTCTTT. The complete variable domain, with remaining parts taken from reference TRBV11-1 and TRBJ1-1, reads EAEVAQSPRYKITEKSQAVAFWCDPISGHATLYWYRQILGQGPELLVQFQDESVVDDSQLPKDRFSAERLKGVDSTLKIQPAELGDSAMYLCASRFKEDTEAFFGQGTRLTVV.